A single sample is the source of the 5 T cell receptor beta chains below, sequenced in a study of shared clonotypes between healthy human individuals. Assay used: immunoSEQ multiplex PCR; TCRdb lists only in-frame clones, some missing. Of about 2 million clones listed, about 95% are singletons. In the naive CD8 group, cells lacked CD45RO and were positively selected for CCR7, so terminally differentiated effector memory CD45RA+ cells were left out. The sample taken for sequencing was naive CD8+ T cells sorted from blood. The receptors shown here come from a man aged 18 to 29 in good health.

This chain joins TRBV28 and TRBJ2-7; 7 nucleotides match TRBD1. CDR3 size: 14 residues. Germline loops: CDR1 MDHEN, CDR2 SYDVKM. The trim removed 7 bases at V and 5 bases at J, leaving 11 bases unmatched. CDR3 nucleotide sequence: TGTGCCAGCAACTCCGGGACAGAGCACGACGAGCAGTACTTC. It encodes CASNSGTEHDEQYF. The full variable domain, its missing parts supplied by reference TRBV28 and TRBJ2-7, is DVKVTQSSRYLVKRTGEKVFLECVQDMDHENMFWYRQDPGLGLRLIYFSYDVKMKEKGDIPEGYSVSREKKERFSLILESASTNQTSMYLCASNSGTEHDEQYFGPGTRLTVT.

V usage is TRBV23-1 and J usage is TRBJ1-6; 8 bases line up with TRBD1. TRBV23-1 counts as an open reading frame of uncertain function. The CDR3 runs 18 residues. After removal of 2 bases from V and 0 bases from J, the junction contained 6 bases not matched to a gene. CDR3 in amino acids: CASSQRQGMSSYNSPLHF. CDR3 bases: TGCGCCAGCAGTCAACGACAGGGGATGAGCTCCTATAATTCACCCCTCCACTTT.

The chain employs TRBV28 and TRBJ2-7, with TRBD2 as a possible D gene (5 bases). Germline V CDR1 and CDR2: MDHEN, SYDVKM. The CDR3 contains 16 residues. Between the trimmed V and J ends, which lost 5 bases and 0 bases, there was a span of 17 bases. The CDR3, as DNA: TGTGCCAGCAGTCCCCCGGAAGCGGTAGCCTCCTACGAGCAGTACTTC. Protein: CASSPPEAVASYEQYF.

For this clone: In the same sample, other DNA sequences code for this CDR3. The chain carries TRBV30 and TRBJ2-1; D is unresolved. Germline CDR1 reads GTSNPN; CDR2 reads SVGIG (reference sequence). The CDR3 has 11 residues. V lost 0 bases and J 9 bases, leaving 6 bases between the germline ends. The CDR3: CAWSVPGEQFF. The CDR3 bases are TGTGCCTGGAGTGTACCAGGTGAGCAGTTCTTC.

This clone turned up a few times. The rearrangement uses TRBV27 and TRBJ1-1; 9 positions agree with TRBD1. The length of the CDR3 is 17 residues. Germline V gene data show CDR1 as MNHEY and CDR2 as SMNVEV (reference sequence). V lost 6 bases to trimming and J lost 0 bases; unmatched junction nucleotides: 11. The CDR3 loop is CASSWGQGIGMNTEAFF. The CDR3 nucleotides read TGTGCCAGCAGCTGGGGACAGGGTATTGGAATGAACACTGAAGCTTTCTTT.